This T cell receptor beta chain is drawn from a study of cytomegalovirus exposure and HLA in healthy donors. Study-level points and caveats: Segments of the TCR beta V type were, in most cases, productive about 90% or about 30% of the time in an earlier analysis. A later analysis showed TCR association rates differing by HLA locus, peaking at DRB1 and lowest at HLA-C. From TCR beta sequences, most subjects' HLA-A and HLA-B alleles were reportedly predicted accurately.

The PCR had 60 Vbeta and 13 Jbeta primers. Measured with immunoSEQ multiplex PCR; TCRdb has only the in-frame clones, and not every one. The sample records approximately 85,000 clones, roughly 60% being singletons. There are a few counts of this clone. Antigen: not known. Healthy bone marrow donors supplied every sample. The receptor's source is a woman aged 25-40 years in good health and CMV-seropositive. Specimen: PBMCs.

The CDR3 here is CSVRRDYNQPQHF. The CDR3 region has the DNA TGCAGCGTTCGCCGGGACTACAATCAGCCCCAGCATTTT. V is TRBV29-1 and J is TRBJ1-5, with a weak D call TRBD1 (5 bases). Germline CDR1 and CDR2: SQVTM and ANQGSEA. The CDR3 has 13 amino acids. V lost 5 bases, J lost 3 bases, and 11 bases lay in between.